A selection of T cell receptor beta chains follows, all from one sample in a study of T cell responses to AZD1222 COVID-19 vaccine. Clones were read by immunoSEQ multiplex PCR, and TCRdb kept only the in-frame ones, dropping some. The sample yields 140,000 to 150,000 clones, about 90% seen once. The sequences come from peripheral blood, collected on day 0 of AZD1222 vaccination. The receptors here all came from an adult in good health. CDR3s include the opening cysteine and the closing phenylalanine or tryptophan. The D gene is left open where the match is weak. Clone size appears in some rows only: once, few, many, or a class for an expanded clone.

D gene: .; clone size: .; J gene: TRBJ2-5; V gene: TRBV5-6; CDR3 DNA: TGTGCCAGCAGCTTGTACACGCGGGAGACCCAGTACTTC; CDR3 protein: CASSLYTRETQYF
D gene: .; clone size: .; J gene: TRBJ2-5; V gene: TRBV21-1; CDR3 DNA: TGTGCCAGCAGCAATTGGACCAGCGAACAATTTCTTTGGCAAGAGACCCAGTACTTC; CDR3 protein: CASSNWTSEQFLWQETQYF
D gene: .; clone size: .; J gene: TRBJ2-5; V gene: TRBV7-2; CDR3 DNA: TGTGCCAGCAGCTTAGCTAGGGATGAGACCCAGTACTTC; CDR3 protein: CASSLARDETQYF
D gene: TRBD2; clone size: .; J gene: TRBJ2-3; V gene: TRBV3-1/TRBV3-2; CDR3 DNA: TGTGCCAGCAGCCATGCTAGCGGGGATCTGCGATCCACAGATACGCAGTATTTT; CDR3 protein: CASSHASGDLRSTDTQYF
D gene: .; clone size: .; J gene: TRBJ1-2; V gene: TRBV29-1; CDR3 DNA: TGCAGCGTTTTGGGTATCGTTACCTATGGCTACACCTTC; CDR3 protein: CSVLGIVTYGYTF
D gene: .; clone size: .; J gene: TRBJ2-3; V gene: TRBV11-2; CDR3 DNA: TGTGCCAGCAGCTTAAGGCGGGGCCGCACAGATACGCAGTATTTT; CDR3 protein: CASSLRRGRTDTQYF
D gene: .; clone size: once; J gene: TRBJ1-5; V gene: TRBV12-3/TRBV12-4; CDR3 DNA: TGTGCCAGCAGTGAACAGGGTGGGCAGCCCCAGCATTTT; CDR3 protein: CASSEQGGQPQHF
D gene: TRBD2; clone size: .; J gene: TRBJ2-2; V gene: TRBV7-9; CDR3 DNA: TGTGCCAGCAGCTTAGCAGGCCGGACTAGCATGACCGGGGAGCTGTTTTTT; CDR3 protein: CASSLAGRTSMTGELFF
D gene: .; clone size: .; J gene: TRBJ2-2; V gene: TRBV9; CDR3 DNA: TGTGCCAGCAGCGTAGACCTACCACCGGCCGGGGAGCTGTTTTTT; CDR3 protein: CASSVDLPPAGELFF
D gene: .; clone size: .; J gene: TRBJ1-1; V gene: TRBV4-3; CDR3 DNA: TGCGCCACCGGATTTACAGGGAAAGGAGCTTTCTTT; CDR3 protein: CATGFTGKGAFF
D gene: TRBD1; clone size: once; J gene: TRBJ1-1; V gene: TRBV18; CDR3 DNA: TGTGCCAGCTCAAGGAGGACAGGGCCCACTGAAGCTTTCTTT; CDR3 protein: CASSRRTGPTEAFF
D gene: TRBD2; clone size: once; J gene: TRBJ2-1; V gene: TRBV4-1; CDR3 DNA: TGCGCCAGCAGCCAAGTGAGGAGCACTAGCGGGATCGATGAGCAGTTCTTC; CDR3 protein: CASSQVRSTSGIDEQFF
D gene: .; clone size: .; J gene: TRBJ1-2; V gene: TRBV29-1; CDR3 DNA: TGCAGCGTAGATCAGGCAGGGGCTTTAGGTGGCTACACCTTC; CDR3 protein: CSVDQAGALGGYTF
D gene: .; clone size: .; J gene: TRBJ2-3; V gene: TRBV4-1; CDR3 DNA: TGCGCCAGCAGCCACCTCTTGGGCACAGATACGCAGTATTTT; CDR3 protein: CASSHLLGTDTQYF
D gene: TRBD2; clone size: .; J gene: TRBJ2-7; V gene: TRBV19; CDR3 DNA: TGTGCCAGTAGTACCCCTGAAGCGGGAGCCTACAACGAGCAGTACTTC; CDR3 protein: CASSTPEAGAYNEQYF
D gene: TRBD1; clone size: .; J gene: TRBJ1-1; V gene: TRBV7-2; CDR3 DNA: TGTGCCAGCAGCTTTTCTGGGACAGGGGTTACTGAAGCTTTCTTT; CDR3 protein: CASSFSGTGVTEAFF
D gene: TRBD2; clone size: .; J gene: TRBJ2-3; V gene: TRBV11-2; CDR3 DNA: TGTGCCAGCCGACCGGGACTAGCGGGGGATCGACGCACAGATACGCAGTATTTT; CDR3 protein: CASRPGLAGDRRTDTQYF
D gene: .; clone size: .; J gene: TRBJ2-1; V gene: TRBV19; CDR3 DNA: TGTGCCAGTAGCCTACTCTACAATGAGCAGTTCTTC; CDR3 protein: CASSLLYNEQFF
D gene: TRBD2; clone size: .; J gene: TRBJ2-7; V gene: TRBV6-1; CDR3 DNA: TGTGCCAGCAGTTCCCCCGGGGGGACCCTGGGCGAGCAGTACTTC; CDR3 protein: CASSSPGGTLGEQYF
D gene: .; clone size: .; J gene: TRBJ2-6; V gene: TRBV4-2; CDR3 DNA: TGTGCCAGCAGCATCAGGGTCTCTGGGGCCAACGTCCTGACTTTC; CDR3 protein: CASSIRVSGANVLTF
D gene: TRBD1; clone size: .; J gene: TRBJ1-3; V gene: TRBV18; CDR3 DNA: TGTGCCAGCTCACCGACTGGACAGGGACGATCCTCTGGAAACACCATATATTTT; CDR3 protein: CASSPTGQGRSSGNTIYF
D gene: .; clone size: once; J gene: TRBJ1-1; V gene: TRBV25-1; CDR3 DNA: TGTGCCTGTGCGGTGGGGGCTAAGACTGAAGCTTTCTTT; CDR3 protein: CACAVGAKTEAFF
D gene: TRBD1; clone size: .; J gene: TRBJ1-2; V gene: TRBV9; CDR3 DNA: TGTGCCAGCAGCGATTCTCCGGTCCCGGGACAGGGTTTGGTAGGTGGCTACACCTTC; CDR3 protein: CASSDSPVPGQGLVGGYTF
D gene: TRBD1; clone size: .; J gene: TRBJ2-3; V gene: TRBV5-1; CDR3 DNA: TGCGCCAGCAGCTTGGAGAGGACAGGGGGCGCATATACGCAGTATTTT; CDR3 protein: CASSLERTGGAYTQYF
D gene: .; clone size: .; J gene: TRBJ1-6; V gene: TRBV6-1; CDR3 DNA: TGTGCCAGCAGTGAACAGAGACAGAAAAATTCACCCCTCCACTTT; CDR3 protein: CASSEQRQKNSPLHF
D gene: .; clone size: .; J gene: TRBJ1-2; V gene: TRBV9; CDR3 DNA: TGTGCCAGCAGTGCCGCCAGGGCCCAAGGCTACACCTTC; CDR3 protein: CASSAARAQGYTF
D gene: .; clone size: .; J gene: TRBJ2-1; V gene: TRBV5-1; CDR3 DNA: TGCGCCAGCAGCCCGAGCAGGGGCCGCAATGAGCAGTTCTTC; CDR3 protein: CASSPSRGRNEQFF
D gene: .; clone size: .; J gene: TRBJ2-5; V gene: TRBV4-3; CDR3 DNA: TGCGCCAGCAGCCAAGATGGGATGGTTGGGACCCAGTACTTC; CDR3 protein: CASSQDGMVGTQYF
D gene: .; clone size: .; J gene: TRBJ1-4; V gene: TRBV4-3; CDR3 DNA: TGCGCCAGCAGCCAAGATCGGGCAGTTGCTAATGAAAAACTGTTTTTT; CDR3 protein: CASSQDRAVANEKLFF
D gene: TRBD1; clone size: .; J gene: TRBJ2-7; V gene: TRBV2; CDR3 DNA: TGTGCCAGCAGTGAAGCGCTTCAGGGGGCTTTCTCCTACGAGCAGTACTTC; CDR3 protein: CASSEALQGAFSYEQYF
D gene: .; clone size: .; J gene: TRBJ1-2; V gene: TRBV9; CDR3 DNA: TGTGCCAGCAGCGTAGCAGGGTCCAACTATGGCTACACCTTC; CDR3 protein: CASSVAGSNYGYTF
D gene: .; clone size: .; J gene: TRBJ2-2; V gene: TRBV19; CDR3 DNA: TGTGCCAGTAAAAAGTTTGGGACGGTCGCGAACACCGGGGAGCTGTTTTTT; CDR3 protein: CASKKFGTVANTGELFF
D gene: TRBD2; clone size: .; J gene: TRBJ2-7; V gene: TRBV15; CDR3 DNA: TGTGCCACCAGCAGACTAGCGGGGGCCTACGAGCAGTACTTC; CDR3 protein: CATSRLAGAYEQYF
D gene: .; clone size: .; J gene: TRBJ1-6; V gene: TRBV12-5; CDR3 DNA: TGTGCTAGTGGTTTGGCTACAGGGTTACGGCCTTCACCCCTCCACTTT; CDR3 protein: CASGLATGLRPSPLHF
D gene: .; clone size: once; J gene: TRBJ1-5; V gene: TRBV6-5; CDR3 DNA: TGTGCCAGCAGCCGAGAAGGGGGGCCCCAGCATTTT; CDR3 protein: CASSREGGPQHF
D gene: TRBD2; clone size: .; J gene: TRBJ2-1; V gene: TRBV15; CDR3 DNA: TGTGCCACCAGGGCAAGCGGGACCAATGAGCAGTTCTTC; CDR3 protein: CATRASGTNEQFF
D gene: .; clone size: .; J gene: TRBJ2-3; V gene: TRBV6-5; CDR3 DNA: TGTGCCAGCAGGTTGAGCGCTAGCACAGATACGCAGTATTTT; CDR3 protein: CASRLSASTDTQYF
D gene: TRBD2; clone size: .; J gene: TRBJ2-5; V gene: TRBV5-4; CDR3 DNA: TGTGCCAGCAGCTTGGGCGGGAGCGGCCAAGAGACCCAGTACTTC; CDR3 protein: CASSLGGSGQETQYF
D gene: TRBD2; clone size: .; J gene: TRBJ2-7; V gene: TRBV28; CDR3 DNA: TGTGCCAGCAGCTACAGCGGGAGATACGAGCAGTACTTC; CDR3 protein: CASSYSGRYEQYF
D gene: TRBD2; clone size: .; J gene: TRBJ2-7; V gene: TRBV5-1; CDR3 DNA: TGCGCCAGCAGCCCGCCGGGACTAGCTTACGAGCAGTACTTC; CDR3 protein: CASSPPGLAYEQYF
D gene: .; clone size: .; J gene: TRBJ1-4; V gene: TRBV6-2/TRBV6-3; CDR3 DNA: TGTGCCAGCAGCCCGTGGAGCACTAATGAAAAACTGTTTTTT; CDR3 protein: CASSPWSTNEKLFF
D gene: .; clone size: .; J gene: TRBJ1-1; V gene: TRBV6-6; CDR3 DNA: TGTGCCAGCAATAACGCTGGACGGGGAAACACTGAAGCTTTCTTT; CDR3 protein: CASNNAGRGNTEAFF
D gene: .; clone size: .; J gene: TRBJ2-7; V gene: TRBV7-2; CDR3 DNA: TGTGCCAGCAGCCCAGACAGGCTTTCCTACGAGCAGTACTTC; CDR3 protein: CASSPDRLSYEQYF
D gene: .; clone size: .; J gene: TRBJ1-2; V gene: TRBV6-1; CDR3 DNA: TGTGCCAGCAGTGAAAGATACGGGACGCCGGGTTATGGCTACACCTTC; CDR3 protein: CASSERYGTPGYGYTF
D gene: .; clone size: .; J gene: TRBJ2-5; V gene: TRBV18; CDR3 DNA: TGTGCCAGCTCACCGAAGAGTGTAACAGGTCCTGGAGAGACCCAGTACTTC; CDR3 protein: CASSPKSVTGPGETQYF
D gene: TRBD2; clone size: few; J gene: TRBJ2-2; V gene: TRBV9; CDR3 DNA: TGTGCCAGCAGCGTTGTTAGCGGGGGAGTGGGAACCGGGGAGCTGTTTTTT; CDR3 protein: CASSVVSGGVGTGELFF
D gene: .; clone size: once; J gene: TRBJ1-6; V gene: TRBV7-3; CDR3 DNA: TGTGCCAGCAGCTTACATCTTAATTCACCCCTCCACTTT; CDR3 protein: CASSLHLNSPLHF
D gene: TRBD1; clone size: .; J gene: TRBJ1-5; V gene: TRBV15; CDR3 DNA: TGTGCCACCAGCGCCCCCGACAGGGCAAGACAGCCCCAGCATTTT; CDR3 protein: CATSAPDRARQPQHF
D gene: TRBD2; clone size: .; J gene: TRBJ2-7; V gene: TRBV5-1; CDR3 DNA: TGCGCCAGCAGCCCGGGACTAGCGGGGGTCTCCTACGAGCAGTACTTC; CDR3 protein: CASSPGLAGVSYEQYF
D gene: .; clone size: .; J gene: TRBJ1-6; V gene: TRBV4-3; CDR3 DNA: TGCGCCAGCAGCCAAGAGCAGGATTCACCCCTCCACTTT; CDR3 protein: CASSQEQDSPLHF
D gene: TRBD1; clone size: .; J gene: TRBJ1-3; V gene: TRBV2; CDR3 DNA: TGTGCCAGCAGCAGCCTGACAGGGGCCGGAAACACCATATATTTT; CDR3 protein: CASSSLTGAGNTIYF
D gene: .; clone size: .; J gene: TRBJ2-2; V gene: TRBV4-2; CDR3 DNA: TGTGCCAGCAGCCAAGGTCTAGCGACCTTAGCCGGGGAGCTGTTTTTT; CDR3 protein: CASSQGLATLAGELFF
D gene: .; clone size: .; J gene: TRBJ2-5; V gene: TRBV12-3/TRBV12-4; CDR3 DNA: TGTGCCAGCAGTTCCAGGGAGACCCAGTACTTC; CDR3 protein: CASSSRETQYF